This T cell receptor beta chain was observed in a study of cytomegalovirus exposure and HLA in healthy donors. Study-level findings and limits: In vitro experiments confirmed that three CMV-associated chains were specific for CMV antigens. Overall, approximately 150 TCR beta chains were annotated as cytomegalovirus-associated. Whilst most TCR sequences proved rare, a subset of public TCRs occurred across many donors.

Notes on this clone: Its specificity is unknown.

The CDR3 consists of 18 residues. Germline CDR1 and CDR2: LNHDA and SQIVND (reference sequence). The V and J ends lost 6 bases and 5 bases, in that order; junction bases with no gene match: 17. TCRdb's table, derived via immunoSEQ multiplex PCR, lists solely in-frame clones and lacks some. The sample lists 250,000 to 400,000 clones; over 75% were seen once. Sequencing used PBMCs. The receptor was derived from a man under 40 in good health and CMV-seronegative. The chain joins TRBV19 to TRBJ2-2; 8 bases are shared with TRBD1. The CDR3: CASRTTLRDRIETGELFF. In DNA form, the CDR3 reads TGTGCCAGTAGAACCACCCTCCGGGACAGGATTGAGACCGGGGAGCTGTTTTTT.